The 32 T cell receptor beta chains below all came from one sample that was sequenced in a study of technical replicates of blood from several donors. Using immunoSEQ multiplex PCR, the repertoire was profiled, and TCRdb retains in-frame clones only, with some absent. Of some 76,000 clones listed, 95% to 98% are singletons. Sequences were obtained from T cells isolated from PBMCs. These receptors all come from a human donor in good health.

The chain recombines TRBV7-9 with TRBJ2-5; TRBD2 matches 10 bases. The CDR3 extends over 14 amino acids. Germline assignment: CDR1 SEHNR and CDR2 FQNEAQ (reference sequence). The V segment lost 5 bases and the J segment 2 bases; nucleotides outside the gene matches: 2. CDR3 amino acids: CASSRLAGQETQYF. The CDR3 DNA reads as TGTGCCAGCAGCCGACTAGCGGGTCAAGAGACCCAGTACTTC.

Here the CDR3 DNA reads TGTGCCTGGAGTGTGTACGCTGGGGGCTCTGGCTACACCTTC. Translating it yields CAWSVYAGGSGYTF. This chain uses TRBV30 with TRBJ1-2; tentatively, D is TRBD1 (6 bases). The CDR3 is 14 amino acids. Germline-derived CDR1 and CDR2 are GTSNPN and SVGIG (reference sequence). Trimming removed 0 bases from V and 7 bases from J, with 15 bases in between.

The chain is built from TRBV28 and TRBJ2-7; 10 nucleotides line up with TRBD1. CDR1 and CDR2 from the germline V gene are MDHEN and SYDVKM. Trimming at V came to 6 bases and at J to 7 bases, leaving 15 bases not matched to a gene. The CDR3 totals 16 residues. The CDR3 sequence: CASSYLSGTGVDEQYF. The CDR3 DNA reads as TGTGCCAGCAGCTACCTCTCCGGGACAGGGGTAGATGAGCAGTACTTC.

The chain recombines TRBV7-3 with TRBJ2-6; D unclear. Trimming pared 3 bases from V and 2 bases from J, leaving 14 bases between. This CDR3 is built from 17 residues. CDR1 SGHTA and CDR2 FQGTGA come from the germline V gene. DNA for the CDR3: TGTGCCAGCAGCTTGGGTCAGGCCCAAACTGGGGCCAACGTCCTGACTTTC. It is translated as CASSLGQAQTGANVLTF. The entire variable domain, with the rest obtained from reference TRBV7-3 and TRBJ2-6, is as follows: GAGVSQTPSNKVTEKGKYVELRCDPISGHTALYWYRQSLGQGPEFLIYFQGTGAADDSGLPNDRFFAVRPEGSVSTLKIQRTERGDSAVYLCASSLGQAQTGANVLTFGAGSRLTVL.

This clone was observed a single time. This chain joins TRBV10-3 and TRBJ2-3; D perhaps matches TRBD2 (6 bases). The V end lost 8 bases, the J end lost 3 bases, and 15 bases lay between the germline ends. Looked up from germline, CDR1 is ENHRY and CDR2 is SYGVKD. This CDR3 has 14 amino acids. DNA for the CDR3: TGTGCCATCGTAGCGGAGCCCAGGACAGATACGCAGTATTTT. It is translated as CAIVAEPRTDTQYF.

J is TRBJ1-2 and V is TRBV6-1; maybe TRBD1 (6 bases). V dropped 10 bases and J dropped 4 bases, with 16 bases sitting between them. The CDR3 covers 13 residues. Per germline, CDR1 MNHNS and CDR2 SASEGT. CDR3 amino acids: CAIKQGESYGYTF. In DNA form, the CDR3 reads TGTGCCATCAAACAGGGCGAAAGCTATGGCTACACCTTC.

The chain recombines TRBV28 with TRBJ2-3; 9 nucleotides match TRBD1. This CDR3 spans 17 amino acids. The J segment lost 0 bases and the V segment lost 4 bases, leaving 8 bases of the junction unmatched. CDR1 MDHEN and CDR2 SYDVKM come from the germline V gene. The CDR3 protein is CASSYGRQGVSTDTQYF. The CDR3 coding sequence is TGTGCCAGCAGTTATGGGAGACAGGGGGTTAGCACAGATACGCAGTATTTT. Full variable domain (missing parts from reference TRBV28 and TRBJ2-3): DVKVTQSSRYLVKRTGEKVFLECVQDMDHENMFWYRQDPGLGLRLIYFSYDVKMKEKGDIPEGYSVSREKKERFSLILESASTNQTSMYLCASSYGRQGVSTDTQYFGPGTRLTVL.

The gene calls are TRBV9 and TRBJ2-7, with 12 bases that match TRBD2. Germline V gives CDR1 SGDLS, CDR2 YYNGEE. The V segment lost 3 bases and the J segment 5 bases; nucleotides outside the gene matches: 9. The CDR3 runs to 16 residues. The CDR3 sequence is CASSEELAGGSDEQYF. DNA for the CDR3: TGTGCCAGCAGCGAAGAACTAGCGGGAGGCTCTGACGAGCAGTACTTC.

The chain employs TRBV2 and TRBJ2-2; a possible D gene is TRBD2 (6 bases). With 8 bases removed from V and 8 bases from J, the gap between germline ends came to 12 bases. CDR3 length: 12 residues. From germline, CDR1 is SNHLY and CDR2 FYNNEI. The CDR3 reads CASGGTPGELFF. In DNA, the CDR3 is TGTGCCAGCGGGGGGACCCCTGGGGAGCTGTTTTTT.

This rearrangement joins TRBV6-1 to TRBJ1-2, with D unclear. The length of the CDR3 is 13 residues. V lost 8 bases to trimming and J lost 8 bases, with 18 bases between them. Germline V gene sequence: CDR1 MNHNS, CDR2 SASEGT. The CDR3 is CASLRQLGSGYTF. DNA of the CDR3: TGTGCCAGCCTAAGACAATTGGGGAGCGGCTACACCTTC.

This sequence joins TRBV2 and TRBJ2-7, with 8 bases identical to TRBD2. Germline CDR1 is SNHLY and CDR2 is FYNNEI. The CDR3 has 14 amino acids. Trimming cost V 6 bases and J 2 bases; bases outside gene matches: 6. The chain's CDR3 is CASSVTSGAYEQYF. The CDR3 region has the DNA TGTGCCAGCAGCGTAACTAGCGGTGCCTACGAGCAGTACTTC. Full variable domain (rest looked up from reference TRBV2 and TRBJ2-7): EPEVTQTPSHQVTQMGQEVILRCVPISNHLYFYWYRQILGQKVEFLVSFYNNEISEKSEIFDDQFSVERPDGSNFTLKIRSTKLEDSAMYFCASSVTSGAYEQYFGPGTRLTVT.

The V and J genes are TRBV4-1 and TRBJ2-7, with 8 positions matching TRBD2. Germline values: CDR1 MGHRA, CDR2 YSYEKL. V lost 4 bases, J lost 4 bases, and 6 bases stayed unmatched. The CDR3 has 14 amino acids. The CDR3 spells CASSREGLGYEQYF. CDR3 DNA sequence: TGCGCCAGCAGCCGCGAGGGACTAGGGTACGAGCAGTACTTC.

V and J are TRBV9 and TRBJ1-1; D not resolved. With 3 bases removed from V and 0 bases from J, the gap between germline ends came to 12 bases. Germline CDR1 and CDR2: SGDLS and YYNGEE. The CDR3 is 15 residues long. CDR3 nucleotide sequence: TGTGCCAGCAGCGGCGGGCCCCTGGTGAACACTGAAGCTTTCTTT. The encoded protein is CASSGGPLVNTEAFF.

The CDR3 protein is CAWSSSSSYEQYF. CDR3 bases: TGTGCCTGGAGCTCTTCCAGCTCCTACGAGCAGTACTTC. V usage is TRBV30 and J usage is TRBJ2-7, with D unresolved. V was cut by 3 bases and J by 0 bases, with 9 bases left in between. Germline V gene lookup returns CDR1 GTSNPN and CDR2 SVGIG (reference sequence). The CDR3 is 13 residues long. Supplemented by reference TRBV30 and TRBJ2-7, the full variable domain reads SQTIHQWPATLVQPVGSPLSLECTVEGTSNPNLYWYRQAAGRGLQLLFYSVGIGQISSEVPQNLSASRPQDRQFILSSKKLLLSDSGFYLCAWSSSSSYEQYFGPGTRLTVT.

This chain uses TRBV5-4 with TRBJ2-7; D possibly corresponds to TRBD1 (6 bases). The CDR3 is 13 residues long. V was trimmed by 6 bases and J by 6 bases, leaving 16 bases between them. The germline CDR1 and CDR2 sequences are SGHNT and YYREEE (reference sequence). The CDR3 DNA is TGTGCCAGCACCCGAGGGACACAACTCGAGCAGTACTTC. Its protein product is CASTRGTQLEQYF.

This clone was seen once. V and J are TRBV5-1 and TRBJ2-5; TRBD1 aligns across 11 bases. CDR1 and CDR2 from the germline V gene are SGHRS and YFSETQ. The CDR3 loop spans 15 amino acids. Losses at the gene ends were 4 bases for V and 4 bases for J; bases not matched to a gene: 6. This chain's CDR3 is CASSPGGTGGETQYF. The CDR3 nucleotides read TGCGCCAGCAGCCCAGGAGGGACAGGGGGAGAGACCCAGTACTTC.

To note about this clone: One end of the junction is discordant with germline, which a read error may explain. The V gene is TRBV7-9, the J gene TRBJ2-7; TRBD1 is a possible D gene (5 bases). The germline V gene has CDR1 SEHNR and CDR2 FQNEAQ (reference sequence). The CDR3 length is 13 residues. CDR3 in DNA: TGTGCCAGCAGGGACATAAGCTCCTGCGAGCAGTACTTC. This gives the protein CASRDISSCEQYF.

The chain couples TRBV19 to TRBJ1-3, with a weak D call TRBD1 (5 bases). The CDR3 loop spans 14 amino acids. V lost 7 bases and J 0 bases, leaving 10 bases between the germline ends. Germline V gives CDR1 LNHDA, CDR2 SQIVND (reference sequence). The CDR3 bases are TGTGCCAGTACCAGAGACAGCTCTGGAAACACCATATATTTT. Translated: CASTRDSSGNTIYF.

CDR3 loop: CAWSLEGGAGELFF. Here the CDR3 DNA reads TGTGCCTGGAGCCTGGAAGGGGGTGCCGGGGAGCTGTTTTTT. The genes are TRBV30 and TRBJ2-2; a possible D gene is TRBD1 (6 bases). Germline CDR1 GTSNPN, CDR2 SVGIG (reference sequence). The CDR3 covers 14 residues. V gave up 3 bases and J gave up 6 bases, with 14 bases separating them.

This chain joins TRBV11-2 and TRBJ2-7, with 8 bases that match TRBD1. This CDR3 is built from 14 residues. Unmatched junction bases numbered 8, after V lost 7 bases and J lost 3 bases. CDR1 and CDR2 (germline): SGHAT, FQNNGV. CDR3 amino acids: CASNRQGSLYEQYF. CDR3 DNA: TGTGCCAGCAACAGACAGGGGAGTCTCTACGAGCAGTACTTC.

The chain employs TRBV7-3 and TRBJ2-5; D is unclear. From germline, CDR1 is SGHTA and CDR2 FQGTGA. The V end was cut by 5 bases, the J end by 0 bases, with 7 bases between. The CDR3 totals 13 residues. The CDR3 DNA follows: TGTGCCAGCAGCCTACAGTACCAAGAGACCCAGTACTTC. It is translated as CASSLQYQETQYF.

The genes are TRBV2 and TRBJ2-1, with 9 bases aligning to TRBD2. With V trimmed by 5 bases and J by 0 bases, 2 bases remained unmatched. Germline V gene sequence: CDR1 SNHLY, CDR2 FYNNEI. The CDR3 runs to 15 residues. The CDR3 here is CASSLAGSSYNEQFF. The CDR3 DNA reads TGTGCCAGCAGTCTAGCGGGAAGCTCCTACAATGAGCAGTTCTTC.

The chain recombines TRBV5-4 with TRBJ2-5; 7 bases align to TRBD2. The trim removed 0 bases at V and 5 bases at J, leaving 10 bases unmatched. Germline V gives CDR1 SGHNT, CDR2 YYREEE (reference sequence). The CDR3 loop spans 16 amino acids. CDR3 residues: CASSLVGTTNGETQYF. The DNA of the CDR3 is TGTGCCAGCAGCTTGGTGGGGACTACAAACGGGGAGACCCAGTACTTC.

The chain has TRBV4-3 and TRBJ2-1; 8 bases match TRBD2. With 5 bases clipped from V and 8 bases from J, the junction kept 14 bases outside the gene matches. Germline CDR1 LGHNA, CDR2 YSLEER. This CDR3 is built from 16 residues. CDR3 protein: CASSSQPGLVLDEQFF. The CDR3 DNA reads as TGCGCCAGCAGCTCACAACCGGGACTAGTGTTGGATGAGCAGTTCTTC.

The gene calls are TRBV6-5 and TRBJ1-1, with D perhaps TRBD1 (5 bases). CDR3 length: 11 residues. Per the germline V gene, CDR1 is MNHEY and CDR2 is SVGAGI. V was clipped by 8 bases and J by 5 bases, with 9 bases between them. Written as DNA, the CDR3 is TGTGCCAGCCGTTCAGGGACTGAAGCTTTCTTT. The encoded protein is CASRSGTEAFF.

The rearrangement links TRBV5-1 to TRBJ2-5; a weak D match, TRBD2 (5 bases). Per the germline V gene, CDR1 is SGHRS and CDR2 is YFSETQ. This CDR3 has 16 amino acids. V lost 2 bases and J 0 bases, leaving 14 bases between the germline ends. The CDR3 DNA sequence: TGCGCCAGCAGCTTCGTAACGACGGGGTACCAAGAGACCCAGTACTTC. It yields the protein CASSFVTTGYQETQYF.

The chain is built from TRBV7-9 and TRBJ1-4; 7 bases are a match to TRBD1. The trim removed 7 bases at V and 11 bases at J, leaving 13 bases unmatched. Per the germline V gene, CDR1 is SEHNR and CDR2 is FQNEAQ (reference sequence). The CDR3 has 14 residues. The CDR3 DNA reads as TGTGCCAGCACCGTGAACCACAGGGGAGAGAAACTGTTTTTT. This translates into CASTVNHRGEKLFF.

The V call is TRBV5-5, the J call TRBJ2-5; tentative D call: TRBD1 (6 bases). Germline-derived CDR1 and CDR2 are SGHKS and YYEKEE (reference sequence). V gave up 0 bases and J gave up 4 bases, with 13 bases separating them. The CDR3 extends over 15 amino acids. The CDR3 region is CASSLVLQGRETQYF. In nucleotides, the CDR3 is TGTGCCAGCAGCTTGGTATTGCAGGGGAGAGAGACCCAGTACTTC.

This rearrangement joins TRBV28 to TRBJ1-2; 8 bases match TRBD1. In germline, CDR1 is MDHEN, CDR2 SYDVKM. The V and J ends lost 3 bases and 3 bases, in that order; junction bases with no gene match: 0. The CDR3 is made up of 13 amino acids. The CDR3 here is CASSLTGDYGYTF. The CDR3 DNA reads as TGTGCCAGCAGTTTGACAGGGGACTATGGCTACACCTTC.

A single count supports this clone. The CDR3 DNA follows: TGTGCCAGCAGCCCGACGGGAACTGAAGCTTTCTTT. This translates into CASSPTGTEAFF. The chain uses TRBV13 and TRBJ1-1, with no clear D. The V gene's germline CDR1 is PRHDT and CDR2 FYEKMQ (reference sequence). This CDR3 is 12 amino acids long. Trimming shortened V by 5 bases and J by 5 bases, and 9 bases separated the two germline ends.

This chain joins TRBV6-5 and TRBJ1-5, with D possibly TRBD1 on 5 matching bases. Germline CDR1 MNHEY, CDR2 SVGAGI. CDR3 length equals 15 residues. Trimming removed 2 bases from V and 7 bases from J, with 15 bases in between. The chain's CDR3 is CASSYDGWGRQPQHF. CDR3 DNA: TGTGCCAGCAGTTACGATGGCTGGGGGAGGCAGCCCCAGCATTTT.

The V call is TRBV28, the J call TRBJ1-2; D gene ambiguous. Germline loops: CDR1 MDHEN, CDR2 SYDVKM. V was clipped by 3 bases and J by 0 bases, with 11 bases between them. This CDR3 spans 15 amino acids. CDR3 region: CASSFPADSNYGYTF. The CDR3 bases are TGTGCCAGCAGTTTCCCGGCGGACTCTAACTATGGCTACACCTTC.